This passage covers 10 T cell receptor beta chains from one sample sequenced in a study of Ad26.COV2.S vaccination and SARS-CoV-2 variants (dated by TCRdb to the early 2020s). Library creation used the immunoSEQ multiplex PCR assay. Sourced from immuneACCESS, this table was stored by TCRdb with only in-frame sequences that have V and J called. A share of the clones is absent; for the studies checked, an unresolved V gene accounts for under half, and the remainder has no known explanation. For this sample the table gives 330,000 or so clones, of which about nine tenths were detected only once. Jointly, the top ten make up over 5% of the sample. The treatment or condition tag for this specimen amounts to: 15 to 20 received Ad26.COV2.S at low or high dose, single or two shots; roughly 5 received placebo; per-sample allocation not given. For vaccine and placebo recipients, the sequenced repertoires came from samples collected on day 63 after the first injection.

The specimen was peripheral blood, collected in a trial of Ad26.COV2.S vaccine versus placebo. The source of these receptors is a person aged 18-60 years who received the Ad26.COV2.S COVID-19 vaccine or a placebo.

This chain uses TRBV29-1 with TRBJ2-3, with D possibly being TRBD2 (5 bases). The CDR3 loop spans 12 amino acids. With 4 bases removed from V and 2 bases from J, the gap between germline ends came to 7 bases. Germline loops: CDR1 SQVTM, CDR2 ANQGSEA. CDR3 sequence (DNA): TGCAGCGTTGGCGGGTTCACAGATACGCAGTATTTT. Its protein is CSVGGFTDTQYF.

This rearrangement joins TRBV4-1 to TRBJ2-1; possible D gene TRBD2, 5 bases. Germline V gene data show CDR1 as MGHRA and CDR2 as YSYEKL. This CDR3 is built from 16 residues. V dropped 0 bases and J dropped 5 bases, with 14 bases sitting between them. The CDR3 sequence: CASSQESGISHNEQFF. As DNA, the CDR3 is TGCGCCAGCAGCCAAGAATCCGGGATAAGCCACAATGAGCAGTTCTTC.

This sequence joins TRBV6-2 or TRBV6-3 and TRBJ1-4, with D uncertain. Germline V gene lookup returns CDR1 MNHEY and CDR2 SVGEGT. V gave up 2 bases and J gave up 8 bases, with 15 bases separating them. This CDR3 contains 15 residues. The CDR3 reads CASSYLQHTSEKLFF. In nucleotides, the CDR3 is TGTGCCAGCAGTTACCTCCAGCATACCTCCGAAAAACTGTTTTTT.

The V call is TRBV5-8, the J call TRBJ2-7; D call uncertain. Looked up from germline, CDR1 is SGHTS and CDR2 is YDEGEE. The V and J ends lost 1 base and 5 bases respectively, with 13 bases between them. The CDR3 is 14 residues long. The CDR3 DNA reads TGTGCCAGCAGCTTGAGAGGCAGGTACCACGAGCAGTACTTC. It translates to CASSLRGRYHEQYF.

The chain carries TRBV7-3 and TRBJ1-1; 7 positions match TRBD1. J gave up 4 bases and V 5 bases, and 4 bases lay outside the gene matches. This CDR3 is 13 amino acids long. Germline V gene sequence: CDR1 SGHTA, CDR2 FQGTGA. The CDR3 coding sequence is TGTGCCAGCAGCGTACAGGGGAGCACTGAAGCTTTCTTT. Translating it yields CASSVQGSTEAFF.

On this clone: One junction end does not reproduce the germline sequence, and a read error may be involved. This chain links TRBV6-5 with TRBJ1-1, with D hard to call. This CDR3 has 15 amino acids. CDR1 is MNHEY and CDR2 is SVGAGI in the germline V gene. The CDR3 region is CASSNSGRLNPEAFF. The CDR3 DNA reads as TGTGCCAGCAGTAATTCGGGAAGATTGAACCCTGAAGCTTTCTTT.

This rearrangement joins TRBV6-5 to TRBJ1-1; tentative D call: TRBD1 (5 bases). Germline V gene lookup returns CDR1 MNHEY and CDR2 SVGAGI. Deletions cut 0 bases from V and 4 bases from J, with 12 bases between. The CDR3 spans 15 residues. In nucleotides, the CDR3 is TGTGCCAGCAGTTACTCCCAGGGAGGCGGCACTGAAGCTTTCTTT. This encodes CASSYSQGGGTEAFF.

This chain joins TRBV5-8 and TRBJ2-1; D might be TRBD2 (6 bases). The CDR3 has 15 residues. The V end was cut by 1 base, the J end by 6 bases, with 14 bases between. Germline V gene lookup returns CDR1 SGHTS and CDR2 YDEGEE. CDR3 sequence: CASSLRERELNEQFF. CDR3 DNA sequence: TGTGCCAGCAGCTTGCGCGAACGGGAGCTCAATGAGCAGTTCTTC.

Details on this clone: The junction departs from germline at one end; a sequencing error may be responsible. The chain links TRBV18 to TRBJ2-5; D is perhaps TRBD1 (6 bases). This CDR3 is 14 amino acids long. CDR1 is KGHSH and CDR2 is LQKENI in the germline V gene. The DNA of the CDR3 is TGTGCCAGCTCGCCACAGGGAAGGGGTGAGACCCAGTACTTC. This translates into CASSPQGRGETQYF.

About this clone itself: This same CDR3 is encoded by further DNA sequences in the sample. V gene TRBV18 combines with J gene TRBJ2-1; D is ambiguous. Germline values: CDR1 KGHSH, CDR2 LQKENI. The CDR3 runs 12 residues. Trimming stripped 3 bases from V and 2 bases from J, with 2 bases between. CDR3 amino acids: CASSPPYNEQFF. DNA of the CDR3: TGTGCCAGCTCACCCCCCTACAATGAGCAGTTCTTC. The whole variable domain, filled in from reference TRBV18 and TRBJ2-1, reads NAGVMQNPRHLVRRRGQEARLRCSPMKGHSHVYWYRQLPEEGLKFMVYLQKENIIDESGMPKERFSAEFPKEGPSILRIQQVVRGDSAAYFCASSPPYNEQFFGPGTRLTVL.